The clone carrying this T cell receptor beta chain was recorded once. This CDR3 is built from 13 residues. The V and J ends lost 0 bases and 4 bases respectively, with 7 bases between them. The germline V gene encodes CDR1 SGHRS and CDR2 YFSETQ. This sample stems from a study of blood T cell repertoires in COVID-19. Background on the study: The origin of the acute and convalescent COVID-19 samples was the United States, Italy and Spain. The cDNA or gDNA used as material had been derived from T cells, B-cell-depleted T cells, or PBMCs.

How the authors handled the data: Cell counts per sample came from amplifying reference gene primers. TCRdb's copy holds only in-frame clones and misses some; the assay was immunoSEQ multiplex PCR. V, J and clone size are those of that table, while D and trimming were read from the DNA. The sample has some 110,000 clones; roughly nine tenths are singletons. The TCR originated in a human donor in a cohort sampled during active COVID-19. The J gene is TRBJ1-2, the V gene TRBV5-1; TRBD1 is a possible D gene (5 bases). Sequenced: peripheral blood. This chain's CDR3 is CASSLGQIYGYTF. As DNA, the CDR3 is TGCGCCAGCAGCTTGGGACAGATCTATGGCTACACCTTC.